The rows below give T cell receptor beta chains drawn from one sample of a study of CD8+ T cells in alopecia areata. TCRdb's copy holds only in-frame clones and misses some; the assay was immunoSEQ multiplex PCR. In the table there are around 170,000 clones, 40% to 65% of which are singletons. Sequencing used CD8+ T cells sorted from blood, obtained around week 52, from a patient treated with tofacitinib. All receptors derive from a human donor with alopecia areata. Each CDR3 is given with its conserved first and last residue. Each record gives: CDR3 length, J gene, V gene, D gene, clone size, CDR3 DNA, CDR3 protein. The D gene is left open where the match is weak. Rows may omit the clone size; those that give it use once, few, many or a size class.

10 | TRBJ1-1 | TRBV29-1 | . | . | TGCAGCGTTTTAAACACTGAAGCTTTCTTT | CSVLNTEAFF
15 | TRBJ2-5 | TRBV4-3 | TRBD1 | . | TGCGCCGGCAGCCAAGAAGGACAGGGTGGAGAGACCCAGTACTTC | CAGSQEGQGGETQYF
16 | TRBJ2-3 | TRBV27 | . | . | TGTGCCAGCAGTTTAAGGCAGAGCGGCACCACAGATACGCAGTATTTT | CASSLRQSGTTDTQYF
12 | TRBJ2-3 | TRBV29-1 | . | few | TGCAGCGTTGTGGCGCACACAGATACGCAGTATTTT | CSVVAHTDTQYF
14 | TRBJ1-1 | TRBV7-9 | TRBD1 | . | TGTGCCAGCAGCCGAGGGGGCCTGAACACTGAAGCTTTCTTT | CASSRGGLNTEAFF
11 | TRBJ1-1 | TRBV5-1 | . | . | TGCGCCAGCAGCTTAGGACGGGAAGCTTTCTTT | CASSLGREAFF
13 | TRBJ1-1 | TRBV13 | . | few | TGTGCCAGCAGCACCACCGGGGGCACTGAAGCTTTCTTT | CASSTTGGTEAFF
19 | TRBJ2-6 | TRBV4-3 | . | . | TGCGCCAGCAGCCAAGGAGGCTGGGATGGGCCCTCTAGGGCCAACGTCCTGACTTTC | CASSQGGWDGPSRANVLTF
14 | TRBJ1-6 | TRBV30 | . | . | TGTGCCTGGAGGCCCCCGGGTCTTAATTCACCCCTCCACTTT | CAWRPPGLNSPLHF
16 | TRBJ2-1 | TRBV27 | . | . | TGTGCCAGCAGTTTATCCCGGGGCAGCCTCTACAATGAGCAGTTCTTC | CASSLSRGSLYNEQFF
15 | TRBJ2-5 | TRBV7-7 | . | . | TGTGCTAGCAGCTTAGGGGCTGAGTTTTTGGAGACCCAGTACTTC | CASSLGAEFLETQYF
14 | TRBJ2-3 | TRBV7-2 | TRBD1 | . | TGTGCCAGCAGTCCACAGGGGGCTACAGATACGCAGTATTTT | CASSPQGATDTQYF
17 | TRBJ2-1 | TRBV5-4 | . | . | TGTGCCAGCAGCTTCGGGGTGAGCGGAAGCTCCTACAATGAGCAGTTCTTC | CASSFGVSGSSYNEQFF
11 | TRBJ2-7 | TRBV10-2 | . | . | TGCGCCAGCTCGGGTACTTGGGAGCAGTACTTC | CASSGTWEQYF
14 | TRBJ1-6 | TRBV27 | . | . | TGTGCCAGCAGTTTAGGGGTAGGGAATTCACCCCTCCACTTT | CASSLGVGNSPLHF
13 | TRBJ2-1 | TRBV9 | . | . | TGTGCCAGCAGCGTACAGGATGGGGATGAGCAGTTCTTC | CASSVQDGDEQFF
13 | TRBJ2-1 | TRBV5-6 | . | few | TGTGCCAGCAGCTTGGCCGAGGCGGAGGAGCAGTTCTTC | CASSLAEAEEQFF
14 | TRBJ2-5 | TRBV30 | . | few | TGTGCCTGGACAGACCTCCTTGGCAAAGAGACCCAGTACTTC | CAWTDLLGKETQYF